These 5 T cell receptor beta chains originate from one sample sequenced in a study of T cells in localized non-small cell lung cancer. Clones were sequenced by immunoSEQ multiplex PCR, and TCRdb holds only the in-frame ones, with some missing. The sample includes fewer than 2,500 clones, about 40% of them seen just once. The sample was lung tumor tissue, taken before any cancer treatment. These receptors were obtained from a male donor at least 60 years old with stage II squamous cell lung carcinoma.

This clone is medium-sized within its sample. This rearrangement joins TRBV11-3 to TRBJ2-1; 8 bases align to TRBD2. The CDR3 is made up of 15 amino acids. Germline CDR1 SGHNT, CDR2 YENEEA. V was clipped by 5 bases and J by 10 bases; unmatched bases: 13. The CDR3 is CASSPLAGGQGEQFF. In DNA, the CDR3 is TGTGCCAGCAGCCCCCTGGCGGGAGGCCAGGGGGAGCAGTTCTTC.

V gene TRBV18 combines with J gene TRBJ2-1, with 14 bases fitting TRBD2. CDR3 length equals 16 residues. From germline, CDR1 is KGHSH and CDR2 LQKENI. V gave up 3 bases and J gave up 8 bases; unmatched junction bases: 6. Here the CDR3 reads CASSPGLAGDSDEQFF. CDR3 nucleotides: TGTGCCAGCTCACCGGGACTAGCGGGAGATTCGGATGAGCAGTTCTTC.

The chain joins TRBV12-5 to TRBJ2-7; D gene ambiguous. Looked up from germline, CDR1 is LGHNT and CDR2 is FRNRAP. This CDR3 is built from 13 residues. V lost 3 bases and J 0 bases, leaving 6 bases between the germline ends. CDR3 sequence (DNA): TGTGCTAGTGGTTTAGGCGCCTCCTACGAGCAGTACTTC. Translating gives CASGLGASYEQYF.

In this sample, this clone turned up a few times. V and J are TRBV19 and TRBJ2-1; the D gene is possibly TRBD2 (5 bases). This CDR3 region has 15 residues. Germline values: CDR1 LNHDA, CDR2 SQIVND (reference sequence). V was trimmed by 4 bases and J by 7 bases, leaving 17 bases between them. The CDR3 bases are TGTGCCAGTAGTACCGAGCGGTCGTGGGTGAATGAGCAGTTCTTC. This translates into CASSTERSWVNEQFF.

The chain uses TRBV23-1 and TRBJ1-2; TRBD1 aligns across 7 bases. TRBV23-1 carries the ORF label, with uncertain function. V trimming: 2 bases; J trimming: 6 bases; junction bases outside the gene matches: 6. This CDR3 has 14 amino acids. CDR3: CASSQGEGADGYTF. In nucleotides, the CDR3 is TGCGCCAGCAGTCAAGGGGAGGGGGCGGATGGCTACACCTTC.